The 30 T cell receptor beta chains below come from one sample, sequenced in a study of regulatory T cells in long-lasting Graves disease. Time point specified: newly diagnosed GD, antithyroid drugs for less than 3 months. Researchers made the TCR library from RNA that was extracted from PBMCs. CDR3 regions were amplified by Arm-PCR using iRepertoire HTBI primers to build TCR beta libraries. TCRdb recomputed calls from the multiplex PCR reads with MiXCR, one row per CDR3 protein. In the table there are 400,000 to 500,000 distinct CDR3 sequences, under 15% of which are singletons. These same data were also listed under a study on T cells in Graves' hyperthyroidism and ophthalmopathy.

Material: peripheral blood mononuclear cells (PBMCs), obtained at new diagnosis, from a patient treated with antithyroid drugs. The receptors here all came from a woman aged 30 to 39 with Graves disease.

In this sample, this clonotype turned up a few times. The V call is TRBV5-1, the J call TRBJ1-2, with D unclear. Germline V gene data show CDR1 as SGHRS and CDR2 as YFSETQ. The V end was cut by 5 bases, the J end by 0 bases, with 8 bases between. The CDR3 has 13 residues. As DNA, the CDR3 is TGCGCCAGCAGAACCGGAACTAACTATGGCTACACCTTC. This encodes CASRTGTNYGYTF.

This clonotype was seen at least ten times. This rearrangement joins TRBV20-1 to TRBJ2-1; 10 bases line up with TRBD2. Losses at the gene ends were 5 bases for V and 4 bases for J; bases not matched to a gene: 8. The CDR3 has 15 residues. Germline V gives CDR1 DFQATT, CDR2 SNEGSKA (reference sequence). The CDR3 spells CSAEDLAGAYNEQFF. The CDR3 bases are TGCAGTGCTGAAGATCTAGCGGGAGCTTACAATGAGCAGTTCTTC.

This clonotype was detected many times. V and J are TRBV7-9 and TRBJ2-5, with 12 positions matching TRBD2. Trimming at V came to 0 bases and at J to 2 bases, leaving 4 bases not matched to a gene. The CDR3 has 17 residues. Germline V lookup: CDR1 SEHNR, CDR2 FQNEAQ (reference sequence). The CDR3 region is CASSLAQGLAGQETQYF. The DNA of the CDR3 is TGTGCCAGCAGCTTAGCGCAAGGACTAGCGGGGCAAGAGACCCAGTACTTC.

The V gene is TRBV30, the J gene TRBJ2-1; 11 nucleotides match TRBD2. The J segment lost 4 bases and the V segment lost 7 bases, leaving 3 bases of the junction unmatched. Germline V gene lookup returns CDR1 GTSNPN and CDR2 SVGIG (reference sequence). The CDR3 is made up of 13 amino acids. The CDR3 spells CALTSGNYNEQFF. The CDR3, as DNA: TGTGCCTTGACTAGCGGGAATTACAATGAGCAGTTCTTC.

In this sample, this clonotype turned up once. This sequence joins TRBV9 and TRBJ2-4; no reliable D call. With 0 bases removed from V and 0 bases from J, the gap between germline ends came to 10 bases. Germline V CDR1 and CDR2: SGDLS, YYNGEE. This CDR3 region has 16 residues. In DNA, the CDR3 is TGTGCCAGCAGCGTAGATACAGACTTAGCCAAAAACATTCAGTACTTC. It specifies CASSVDTDLAKNIQYF.

This clonotype has at least ten counts. This chain connects TRBV28 to TRBJ1-5; a weak D match, TRBD1 (5 bases). Trimming took 11 bases from V and 2 from J, leaving 16 bases between them. Germline V gene lookup returns CDR1 MDHEN and CDR2 SYDVKM. The CDR3 is 14 amino acids. CDR3 nucleotide sequence: TGTGCCGGCTCCGGGGCGGTGGGCAATCAGCCCCAGCATTTT. It translates to CAGSGAVGNQPQHF.

This clonotype came up many times. The rearrangement uses TRBV2 and TRBJ1-1; no clear D gene. Germline values: CDR1 SNHLY, CDR2 FYNNEI. This CDR3 region has 15 residues. Trimming stripped 6 bases from V and 1 base from J, with 15 bases between. The CDR3 loop reads CASRAQETANTEAFF. CDR3 sequence (DNA): TGTGCCAGCAGGGCCCAGGAAACAGCGAACACTGAAGCTTTCTTT.

This clonotype was seen many times. The chain is built from TRBV13 and TRBJ2-1; 7 nucleotides line up with TRBD1. CDR1 and CDR2 from the germline V gene are PRHDT and FYEKMQ (reference sequence). V was pared by 0 bases and J by 8 bases, with 1 base of the junction left unmatched. This CDR3 has 13 amino acids. CDR3 sequence: CASSLGTGHEQFF. The CDR3 region has the DNA TGTGCCAGCAGCTTAGGGACAGGGCATGAGCAGTTCTTC.

This clonotype was observed a few times. The genes are TRBV6-1 and TRBJ2-2, with 10 bases matching TRBD2. The J segment lost 6 bases and the V segment lost 3 bases, leaving 4 bases of the junction unmatched. CDR3 size: 15 residues. From germline, CDR1 is MNHNS and CDR2 SASEGT. CDR3 protein: CASSDSAGGPGELFF. CDR3 bases: TGTGCCAGCAGTGACTCAGCGGGAGGGCCCGGGGAGCTGTTTTTT.

A few counts support this clonotype. This chain uses TRBV12-3 or TRBV12-4 with TRBJ1-3, with D maybe TRBD1 (6 bases). The CDR3 runs to 16 residues. The V end lost 5 bases, the J end lost 3 bases, and 17 bases lay between the germline ends. CDR3 protein: CASSPDRSGFGNTIYF. Written as DNA, the CDR3 is TGTGCCAGCAGTCCAGACAGGTCCGGCTTTGGAAACACCATATATTTT.

On this clonotype itself: This may arise from a read error, as a much more abundant clone is one base away. The V gene is TRBV29-1, the J gene TRBJ2-5; D may correspond to TRBD1 or TRBD2 (5 bases each). The CDR3 extends over 16 amino acids. Germline V CDR1 and CDR2: SQVTM, ANQGSEA. The CDR3 is CSVEKWRAGKGETRYF. The CDR3 DNA follows: TGCAGCGTTGAAAAGTGGAGAGCAGGGAAGGGAGAGACCCGGTACTTC. The full variable domain, with the rest looked up from reference TRBV29-1 and TRBJ2-5, is SAVISQKPSRDICQRGTSLTIQCQVDSQVTMMFWYRQQPGQSLTLIATANQGSEATYESGFVIDKFPISRPNLTFSTLTVSNMSPEDSSIYLCSVEKWRAGKGETRYFGPGTRLLVL.

This clonotype was seen many times. This chain connects TRBV3-1 to TRBJ2-7; 10 nucleotides align to TRBD2. Per germline, CDR1 LGHDT and CDR2 YNNKEL (reference sequence). J was trimmed by 6 bases and V by 4 bases; bases with no gene match: 9. The CDR3 length is 15 residues. The CDR3 coding sequence is TGTGCCAGCAGCCCAAGACCTAGCGGGAGCGGCGAGCAGTACTTC. As protein: CASSPRPSGSGEQYF.

The table lists this clonotype with a few counts. The junction and the germline gene differ at one end; a read error may be behind it. This chain connects TRBV20-1 to TRBJ1-2, with 8 bases that match TRBD1. The germline V gene encodes CDR1 DFQATT and CDR2 SNEGSKA (reference sequence). This CDR3 is 13 amino acids long. CDR3 sequence reads: CSAGDGTGWGYTF. DNA for the CDR3: TGCAGTGCTGGAGACGGGACAGGCTGGGGCTACACCTTC.

In this sample, this clonotype turned up many times. The chain is built from TRBV18 and TRBJ2-1; D is unclear. There are 13 residues in the CDR3. CDR1 is KGHSH and CDR2 is LQKENI in the germline V gene. Between the trimmed V and J ends, which lost 3 bases and 12 bases, there was a span of 15 bases. For the CDR3, the DNA is TGTGCCAGCTCACCGGCTTCTGGCTTCGGGCAGTTCTTC. Translating gives CASSPASGFGQFF.

This clonotype was seen a handful of times. V gene TRBV10-3 combines with J gene TRBJ1-2; D is unclear. This CDR3 comprises 15 residues. Germline V lookup: CDR1 ENHRY, CDR2 SYGVKD. V dropped 3 bases and J dropped 0 bases, with 11 bases sitting between them. The CDR3 loop reads CAISDRAGTNYGYTF. The CDR3 DNA reads TGTGCCATCAGTGATCGGGCAGGAACTAACTATGGCTACACCTTC.

This clonotype came up many times. The chain links TRBV7-3 to TRBJ2-2; possibly TRBD1 for D (6 bases). This CDR3 comprises 15 residues. Germline CDR1 and CDR2: SGHTA and FQGTGA. V gave up 4 bases and J gave up 6 bases, with 15 bases separating them. Written as DNA, the CDR3 is TGTGCCAGCAGCTCCCCCGGCAGGGGCGCCGGGGAGCTGTTTTTT. Protein product: CASSSPGRGAGELFF.

This clonotype was detected ten times or more. The chain recombines TRBV4-2 with TRBJ1-5; no definite D call. Germline V lookup: CDR1 LGHNA, CDR2 YNFKEQ. The CDR3 totals 16 residues. V was shortened by 0 bases and J by 0 bases, with 9 bases between the two germline ends. CDR3 residues: CASSQEGPYSNQPQHF. For the CDR3, the DNA is TGTGCCAGCAGCCAAGAAGGCCCATATAGCAATCAGCCCCAGCATTTT.

This clonotype occurred many times. The chain joins TRBV30 to TRBJ2-2; TRBD1 agrees at 10 bases. J gave up 2 bases and V 6 bases, and 9 bases lay outside the gene matches. The germline gives CDR1 GTSNPN, CDR2 SVGIG (reference sequence). The CDR3 is made up of 16 amino acids. The CDR3 DNA reads as TGTGCCTGTATTACACGGGACAGGGGCAACACCGGGGAGCTGTTTTTT. As protein: CACITRDRGNTGELFF.

This sequence joins TRBV7-9 and TRBJ2-1; perhaps D is TRBD1 or TRBD2 (6 bases each). V was clipped by 2 bases and J by 13 bases, with 15 bases between them. Germline V lookup: CDR1 SEHNR, CDR2 FQNEAQ (reference sequence). The CDR3 runs to 13 residues. CDR3 DNA: TGTGCCAGCAGCTTACAAGAGGGGGGAGTACAGTTCTTC. It yields the protein CASSLQEGGVQFF.

The chain couples TRBV25-1 to TRBJ2-7; unclear D gene. Trimming removed 8 bases at V and 3 bases at J, with 8 bases between. The germline V gene encodes CDR1 MGHDK and CDR2 SYGVNS. CDR3 length: 11 amino acids. The CDR3 region has the DNA TGTGCCAGCGCGGACGTCTACGAGCAGTACTTC. Its protein is CASADVYEQYF.

This chain uses TRBV7-8 with TRBJ2-7; TRBD1 matches at 10 bases. The CDR3 is made up of 15 amino acids. CDR1 SGHVS and CDR2 FQNEAQ come from the germline V gene. V was pared by 7 bases and J by 3 bases, with 9 bases of the junction left unmatched. The CDR3 protein is CASTGRDRGHYEQYF. The CDR3 bases are TGTGCCAGCACCGGCCGTGACAGGGGGCACTACGAGCAGTACTTC.

This clonotype was recorded many times. The V gene is TRBV11-1, the J gene TRBJ2-7; D is ambiguous. V lost 5 bases and J 3 bases, leaving 8 bases between the germline ends. There are 12 residues in the CDR3. Germline values: CDR1 SGHAT, CDR2 FQDESV (reference sequence). CDR3 region: CASSRDNYEQYF. The CDR3 DNA reads TGTGCCAGCAGCCGAGACAACTACGAGCAGTACTTC.

The chain links TRBV5-8 to TRBJ1-4, with a possible D match to TRBD1 (6 bases). The germline CDR1 and CDR2 sequences are SGHTS and YDEGEE. Trimming took off 3 bases at V and 10 bases at J, with 13 bases between the two ends. The length of the CDR3 is 13 residues. CDR3 sequence: CASSSGQHGKLFF. The CDR3 DNA follows: TGTGCCAGCAGCTCTGGACAGCACGGAAAACTGTTTTTT. The variable domain in full, with the rest retrieved from reference TRBV5-8 and TRBJ1-4, is EAGVTQSPTHLIKTRGQQATLRCSPISGHTSVYWYQQALGLGLQFLLWYDEGEERNRGNFPPRFSGRQFPNYSSELNVNALELEDSALYLCASSSGQHGKLFFGSGTQLSVL.

This clonotype was found many times. The chain is built from TRBV7-2 and TRBJ2-5, with D possibly being TRBD1 (7 bases). In germline, CDR1 is SGHTA, CDR2 FQGNSA. The CDR3 is 14 amino acids. V was clipped by 11 bases and J by 6 bases, with 22 bases between them. The DNA of the CDR3 is TGTGCCGGCGCAAGGCTCCAGGGGGGAAAGACCCAGTACTTC. Encoded protein: CAGARLQGGKTQYF.

This clonotype was detected many times. The rearrangement links TRBV30 to TRBJ1-1; D is uncertain. The CDR3 consists of 12 residues. V lost 2 bases, J lost 1 base, and 5 bases lay in between. Germline V lookup: CDR1 GTSNPN, CDR2 SVGIG (reference sequence). CDR3 nucleotide sequence: TGTGCCTGGAGTCCGTGGAACACTGAAGCTTTCTTT. Its protein is CAWSPWNTEAFF.

The chain joins TRBV19 to TRBJ1-5, with unresolved D. The germline V gene encodes CDR1 LNHDA and CDR2 SQIVND (reference sequence). V was trimmed by 0 bases and J by 2 bases, leaving 8 bases between them. The CDR3 extends over 15 amino acids. The CDR3 spells CASSIDWVGNQPQHF. The DNA of the CDR3 is TGTGCCAGTAGTATAGATTGGGTGGGCAATCAGCCCCAGCATTTT. The complete variable domain, with remaining parts taken from reference TRBV19 and TRBJ1-5, reads DGGITQSPKYLFRKEGQNVTLSCEQNLNHDAMYWYRQDPGQGLRLIYYSQIVNDFQKGDIAEGYSVSREKKESFPLTVTSAQKNPTAFYLCASSIDWVGNQPQHFGDGTRLSIL.

The sample holds many counts of this clonotype. This sequence joins TRBV20-1 and TRBJ2-1, with TRBD2 identical over 9 bases. The CDR3 is made up of 15 amino acids. Trimming cost V 0 bases and J 9 bases; bases outside gene matches: 9. Germline lookup yields CDR1 DFQATT and CDR2 SNEGSKA (reference sequence). This CDR3 reads CSARDLGLAVGEQFF. The CDR3 bases are TGCAGTGCTAGAGACCTGGGACTAGCTGTAGGTGAGCAGTTCTTC.

This clonotype was seen more than once but under ten times. V and J are TRBV6-1 and TRBJ2-1, with D tentatively TRBD2 (6 bases). V lost 4 bases to trimming and J lost 9 bases, with 16 bases between them. The CDR3 is 14 amino acids. CDR1 MNHNS and CDR2 SASEGT come from the germline V gene. CDR3 in DNA: TGTGCCAGCAGTGTACCCGGGAGCCGACCTGAGCAGTTCTTC. It specifies CASSVPGSRPEQFF.

This clonotype was seen ten or more times. This chain links TRBV7-8 with TRBJ2-1; D uncertain. Trimming cost V 1 base and J 8 bases, with 9 bases left between them. The CDR3 contains 13 residues. Germline V gene sequence: CDR1 SGHVS, CDR2 FQNEAQ. CDR3 coding DNA: TGTGCCAGCAGCTTAGAGAACCTTGATGAGCAGTTCTTC. Its protein product is CASSLENLDEQFF.

This clonotype was counted between two and nine times. The V gene is TRBV5-4, the J gene TRBJ2-3, with 11 positions matching TRBD2. V was clipped by 4 bases and J by 5 bases; unmatched bases: 12. Germline CDR1 and CDR2: SGHNT and YYREEE (reference sequence). This CDR3 is built from 17 residues. The CDR3 sequence is CASSAGIAGGPGDTQYF. The CDR3 DNA reads as TGTGCCAGCAGCGCGGGGATAGCGGGAGGGCCGGGAGATACGCAGTATTTT.